This T cell receptor (beta chain) was recovered during a study of T cell responses to AZD1222 COVID-19 vaccine. Assay used: immunoSEQ multiplex PCR; TCRdb lists only in-frame clones, some missing. The sample lists 160,000 or so clones; about 87% were seen once. With regard to this clone: Antigen: not known.

The CDR3 is 16 residues long. Germline trimming cut 5 bases from V and 4 bases from J; bases unmatched to any gene: 9. CDR1 is SGHTA and CDR2 is FQGNSA in the germline V gene. Study results and limitations: Every sample of the repertoires postdated the peak T cell response. CD4 TCRs covered the whole spike, strongest at regions 160-218 and 743-854.

V is TRBV7-2 and J is TRBJ2-2; 8 positions agree with TRBD2. The TCR sequence derives from an adult who received the AZD1222 COVID-19 vaccine. This material consisted of peripheral blood, taken 28 days after the second AZD1222 dose. CDR3 region: CASSIKAGVGTGELFF. CDR3 DNA sequence: TGTGCCAGCAGCATAAAAGCGGGAGTAGGCACCGGGGAGCTGTTTTTT.